This T cell receptor (beta chain) derives from a study of blood T cell repertoires in COVID-19. Turning to the study itself: The United States, Italy and Spain were the sources of the acute and convalescent COVID-19 samples.

This clone has a single count. Participants spanned ages roughly 18 to 95 years and resided in roughly 26 US areas. Assignments of participants to cohorts depended upon their own reported clinical history. Trimming at V came to 8 bases and at J to 2 bases, leaving 5 bases not matched to a gene. In germline, CDR1 is MNHNY, CDR2 SVGAGI (reference sequence). This CDR3 region has 13 residues. Source study methods: Nucleated cell counts were estimated from reference gene primer amplification. Method: immunoSEQ multiplex PCR; TCRdb's copy keeps in-frame clones and lacks some. Clone size and V and J calls were adopted from that table, with D and trimming inferred from the DNA. The sample carries roughly 400,000 clones, 88% recorded once.

The sample comprised PBMCs or T cells enriched from blood (not recorded which). J is TRBJ2-7 and V is TRBV6-6; TRBD2 matches 8 bases. The clonotype comes from a woman aged 40-49 years with acute COVID-19. The CDR3 nucleotides are TGTGCCAGCGACGAGCGGGGGACCTACGAGCAGTACTTC. This sequence encodes CASDERGTYEQYF.